The 3 T cell receptor beta chains below were found in one sample sequenced in a study of T cell repertoires in cytomegalovirus infection. A single record per CDR3 protein comes from TCRdb applying MiXCR to the reads. The table records about 320,000 distinct CDR3 sequences, 9% to 9.5% of them present only once. Sequencing input: PBMCs. The source of these receptors is a human donor in good health (CMV status not recorded). Some clones in this sample may be carry-over from other donors' samples.

This clonotype has at least ten counts. The chain carries TRBV7-2 and TRBJ2-1; D is unclear. V shed 4 bases and J shed 8 bases, with 9 bases lying between them. The CDR3 runs to 12 residues. CDR1 SGHTA and CDR2 FQGNSA come from the germline V gene. The DNA for the CDR3 is TGTGCCAGCAGCTCCTTACCCGATGAGCAGTTCTTC. Translation gives CASSSLPDEQFF.

This clonotype was counted only a few times. The V and J genes are TRBV5-1 and TRBJ2-5, with D perhaps matching TRBD1 (5 bases). V lost 0 bases and J lost 2, with 14 bases in between. The germline V gene has CDR1 SGHRS and CDR2 YFSETQ. The CDR3 has 16 residues. CDR3 DNA sequence: TGCGCCAGCAGCTTGGGCCAGGGCTCTCCACAAGAGACCCAGTACTTC. Its protein product is CASSLGQGSPQETQYF.

The chain has TRBV19 and TRBJ2-7; D gene uncertain. Germline loops: CDR1 LNHDA, CDR2 SQIVND (reference sequence). This CDR3 contains 14 residues. V was trimmed by 1 base and J by 2 bases, leaving 9 bases between them. CDR3 sequence (DNA): TGTGCCAGTAGTATAGGTCACGGGCCCTACGAGCAGTACTTC. This translates into CASSIGHGPYEQYF.